This T cell receptor (beta chain) was captured by sequencing in a study of T-cell reconstitution after alpha-beta-depleted transplantation in children. The germline V and J ends were trimmed by 6 bases and 1 base, with 21 bases remaining between them. The CDR3 extends over 17 amino acids. Germline values: CDR1 MNHNS, CDR2 SASEGT. It was with unique molecular identifiers that the TCRbeta library was prepared. TCRdb recomputed calls from the PCR reads with MiXCR, one row per CDR3 protein. Seen here are about 400,000 distinct CDR3 sequences, 13% observed once, and the top ten hold about 4.5%. This chain joins TRBV6-1 and TRBJ1-1; tentatively, D is TRBD1 (6 bases). The source is a human donor who donated a stem cell graft to a child with Fanconi anemia. Here the sequenced sample was PBMCs, taken from the stem cell graft. CDR3 in amino acids: CASRKGEGGVRNTEAFF. CDR3 nucleotides: TGTGCCAGCAGAAAGGGGGAAGGCGGGGTCAGGAACACTGAAGCTTTCTTT.